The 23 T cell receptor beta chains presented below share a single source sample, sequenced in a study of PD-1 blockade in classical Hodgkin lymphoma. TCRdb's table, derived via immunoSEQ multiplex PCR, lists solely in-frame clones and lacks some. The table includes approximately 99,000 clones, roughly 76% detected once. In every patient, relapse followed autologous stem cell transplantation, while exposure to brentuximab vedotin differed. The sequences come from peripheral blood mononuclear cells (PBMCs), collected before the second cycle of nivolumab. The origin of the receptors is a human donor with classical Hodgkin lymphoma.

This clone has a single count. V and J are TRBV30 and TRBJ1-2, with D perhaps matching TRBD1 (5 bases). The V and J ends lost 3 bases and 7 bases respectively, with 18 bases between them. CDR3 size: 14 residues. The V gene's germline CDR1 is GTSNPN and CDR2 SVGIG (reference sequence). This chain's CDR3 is CAWSVPGGARGYTF. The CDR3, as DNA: TGTGCCTGGAGCGTACCGGGCGGGGCGCGTGGCTACACCTTC. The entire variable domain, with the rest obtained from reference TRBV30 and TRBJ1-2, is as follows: SQTIHQWPATLVQPVGSPLSLECTVEGTSNPNLYWYRQAAGRGLQLLFYSVGIGQISSEVPQNLSASRPQDRQFILSSKKLLLSDSGFYLCAWSVPGGARGYTFGSGTRLTVV.

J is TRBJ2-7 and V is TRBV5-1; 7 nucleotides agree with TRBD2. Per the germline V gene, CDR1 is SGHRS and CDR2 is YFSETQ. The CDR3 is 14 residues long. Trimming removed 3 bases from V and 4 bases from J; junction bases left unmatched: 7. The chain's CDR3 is CASSSAGSWYEQYF. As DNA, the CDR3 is TGCGCCAGCAGCTCAGCGGGGAGTTGGTACGAGCAGTACTTC.

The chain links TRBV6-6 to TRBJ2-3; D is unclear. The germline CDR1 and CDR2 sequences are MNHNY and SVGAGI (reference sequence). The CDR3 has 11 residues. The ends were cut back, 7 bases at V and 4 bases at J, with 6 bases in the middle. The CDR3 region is CASIFADTQYF. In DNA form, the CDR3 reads TGTGCCAGCATATTTGCAGATACGCAGTATTTT.

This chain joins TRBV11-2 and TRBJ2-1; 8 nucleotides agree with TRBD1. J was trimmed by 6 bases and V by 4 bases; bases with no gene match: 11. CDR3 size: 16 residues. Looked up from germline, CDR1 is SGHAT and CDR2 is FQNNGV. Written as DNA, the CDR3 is TGTGCCAGCAGCTCCCAGGGGGCAGCAGGTAGCAATGAGCAGTTCTTC. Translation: CASSSQGAAGSNEQFF. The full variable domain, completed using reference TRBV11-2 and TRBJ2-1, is EAGVAQSPRYKIIEKRQSVAFWCNPISGHATLYWYQQILGQGPKLLIQFQNNGVVDDSQLPKDRFSAERLKGVDSTLKIQPAKLEDSAVYLCASSSQGAAGSNEQFFGPGTRLTVL.

In DNA, the CDR3 is TGTGCCAGCAGTGACTCAGGGGCTAGCGGGAGGGCCACAGATACGCAGTATTTT. Protein product: CASSDSGASGRATDTQYF. The V gene is TRBV6-4, the J gene TRBJ2-3; TRBD2 matches 12 bases. This CDR3 contains 18 residues. V lost 0 bases, J lost 2 bases, and 6 bases stayed unmatched. Germline loops: CDR1 MRHNA, CDR2 SNTAGT.

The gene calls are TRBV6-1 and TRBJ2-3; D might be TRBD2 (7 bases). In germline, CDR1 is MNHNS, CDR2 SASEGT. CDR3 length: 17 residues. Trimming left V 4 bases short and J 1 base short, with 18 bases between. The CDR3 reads CASSANGGGLGTDTQYF. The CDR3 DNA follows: TGTGCCAGCAGTGCCAATGGGGGGGGGCTGGGCACAGATACGCAGTATTTT.

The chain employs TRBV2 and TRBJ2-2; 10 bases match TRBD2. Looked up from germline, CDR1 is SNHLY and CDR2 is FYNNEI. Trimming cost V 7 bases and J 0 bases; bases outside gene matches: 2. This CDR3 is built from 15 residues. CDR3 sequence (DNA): TGTGCCAGCAAGACTAGCGGGCCGAACACCGGGGAGCTGTTTTTT. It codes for CASKTSGPNTGELFF.

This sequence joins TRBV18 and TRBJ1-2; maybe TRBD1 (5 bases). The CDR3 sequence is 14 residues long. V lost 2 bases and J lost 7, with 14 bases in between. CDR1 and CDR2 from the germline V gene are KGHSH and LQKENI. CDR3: CASSPEGAGSGYTF. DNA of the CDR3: TGTGCCAGCTCACCAGAAGGGGCAGGGAGTGGCTACACCTTC.

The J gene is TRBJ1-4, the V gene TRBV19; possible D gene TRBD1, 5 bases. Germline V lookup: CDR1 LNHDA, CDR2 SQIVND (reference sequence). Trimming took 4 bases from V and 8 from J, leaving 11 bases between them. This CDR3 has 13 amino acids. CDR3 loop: CASSRDSREKLFF. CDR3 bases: TGTGCCAGTAGTAGAGACAGTCGGGAAAAACTGTTTTTT. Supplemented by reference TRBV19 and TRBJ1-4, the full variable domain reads DGGITQSPKYLFRKEGQNVTLSCEQNLNHDAMYWYRQDPGQGLRLIYYSQIVNDFQKGDIAEGYSVSREKKESFPLTVTSAQKNPTAFYLCASSRDSREKLFFGSGTQLSVL.

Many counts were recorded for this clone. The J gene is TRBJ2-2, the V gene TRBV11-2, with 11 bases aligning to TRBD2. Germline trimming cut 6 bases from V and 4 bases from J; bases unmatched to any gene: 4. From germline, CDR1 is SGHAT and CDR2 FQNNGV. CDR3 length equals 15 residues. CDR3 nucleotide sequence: TGTGCCAGCAGGGCAGGACTAGCGGGCACCGGGGAGCTGTTTTTT. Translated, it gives CASRAGLAGTGELFF.

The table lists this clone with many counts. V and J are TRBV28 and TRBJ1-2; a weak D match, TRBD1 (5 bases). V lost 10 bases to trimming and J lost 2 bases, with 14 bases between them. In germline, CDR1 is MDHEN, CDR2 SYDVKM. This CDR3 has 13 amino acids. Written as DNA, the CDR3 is TGTGCCACTCTCGGTCGGGGGAACTATGGCTACACCTTC. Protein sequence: CATLGRGNYGYTF.

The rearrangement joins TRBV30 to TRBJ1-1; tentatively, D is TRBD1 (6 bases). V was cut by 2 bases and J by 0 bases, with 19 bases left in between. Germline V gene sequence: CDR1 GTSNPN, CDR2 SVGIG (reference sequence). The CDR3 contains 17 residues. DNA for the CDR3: TGTGCCTGGAGTTTCACAGGGCCCTTAGGCCTGAACACTGAAGCTTTCTTT. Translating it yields CAWSFTGPLGLNTEAFF.

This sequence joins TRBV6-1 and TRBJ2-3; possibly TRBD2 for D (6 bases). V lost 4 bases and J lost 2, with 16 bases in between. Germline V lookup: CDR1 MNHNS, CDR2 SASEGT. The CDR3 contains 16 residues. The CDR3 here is CASSAAGRASTDTQYF. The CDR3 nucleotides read TGTGCCAGCAGTGCAGCGGGTCGAGCCTCCACAGATACGCAGTATTTT.

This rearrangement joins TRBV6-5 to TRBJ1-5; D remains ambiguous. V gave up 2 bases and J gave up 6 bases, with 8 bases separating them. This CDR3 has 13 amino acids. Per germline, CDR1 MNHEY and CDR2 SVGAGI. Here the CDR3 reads CASSYSVGQPQHF. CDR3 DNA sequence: TGTGCCAGCAGTTACAGTGTAGGTCAGCCCCAGCATTTT.

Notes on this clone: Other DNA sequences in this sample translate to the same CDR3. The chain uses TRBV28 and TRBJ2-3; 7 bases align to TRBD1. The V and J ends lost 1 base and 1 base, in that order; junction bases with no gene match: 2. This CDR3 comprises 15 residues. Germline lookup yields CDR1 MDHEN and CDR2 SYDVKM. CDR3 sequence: CASSLSGGGTDTQYF. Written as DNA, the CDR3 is TGTGCCAGCAGTTTATCAGGGGGAGGCACAGATACGCAGTATTTT. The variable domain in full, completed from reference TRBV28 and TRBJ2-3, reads DVKVTQSSRYLVKRTGEKVFLECVQDMDHENMFWYRQDPGLGLRLIYFSYDVKMKEKGDIPEGYSVSREKKERFSLILESASTNQTSMYLCASSLSGGGTDTQYFGPGTRLTVL.

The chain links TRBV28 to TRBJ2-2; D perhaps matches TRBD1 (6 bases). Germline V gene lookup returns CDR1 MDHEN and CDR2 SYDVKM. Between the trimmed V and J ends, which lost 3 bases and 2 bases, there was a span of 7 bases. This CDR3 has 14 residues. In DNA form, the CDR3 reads TGTGCCAGCAGTTTCGGGACAAACACCGGGGAGCTGTTTTTT. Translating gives CASSFGTNTGELFF.

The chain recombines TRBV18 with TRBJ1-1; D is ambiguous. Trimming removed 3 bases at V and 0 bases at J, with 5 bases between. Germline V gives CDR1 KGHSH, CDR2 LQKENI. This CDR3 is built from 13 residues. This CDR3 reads CASSPSVNTEAFF. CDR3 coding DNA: TGTGCCAGCTCACCCTCAGTGAACACTGAAGCTTTCTTT.

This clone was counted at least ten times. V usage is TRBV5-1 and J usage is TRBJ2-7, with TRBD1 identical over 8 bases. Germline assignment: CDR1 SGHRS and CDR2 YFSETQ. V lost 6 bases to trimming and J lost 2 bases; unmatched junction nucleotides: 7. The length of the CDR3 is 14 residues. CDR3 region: CASNGQGLAYEQYF. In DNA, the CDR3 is TGCGCCAGCAACGGACAGGGTTTAGCCTACGAGCAGTACTTC.

Written as DNA, the CDR3 is TGTGCCAGCAGCCTGGACAGGGTGAACACTGAAGCTTTCTTT. It translates to CASSLDRVNTEAFF. J is TRBJ1-1 and V is TRBV5-4; 8 bases agree with TRBD1. V lost 4 bases, J lost 0 bases, and 2 bases stayed unmatched. Germline values: CDR1 SGHNT, CDR2 YYREEE (reference sequence). The CDR3 is 14 residues long. Filled out from reference TRBV5-4 and TRBJ1-1, the complete variable domain reads ETGVTQSPTHLIKTRGQQVTLRCSSQSGHNTVSWYQQALGQGPQFIFQYYREEENGRGNFPPRFSGLQFPNYSSELNVNALELDDSALYLCASSLDRVNTEAFFGQGTRLTVV.

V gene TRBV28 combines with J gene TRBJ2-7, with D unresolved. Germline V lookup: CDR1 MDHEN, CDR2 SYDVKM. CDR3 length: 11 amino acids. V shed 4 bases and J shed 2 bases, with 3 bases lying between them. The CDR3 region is CASSWTYEQYF. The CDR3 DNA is TGTGCCAGCAGTTGGACCTACGAGCAGTACTTC.

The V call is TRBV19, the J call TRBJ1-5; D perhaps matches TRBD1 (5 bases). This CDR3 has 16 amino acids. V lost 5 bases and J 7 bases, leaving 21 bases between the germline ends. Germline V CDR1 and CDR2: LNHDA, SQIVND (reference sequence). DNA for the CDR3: TGTGCCAGTAGTTTTCCGCCGGGGGTCCCGTACCAGCCCCAGCATTTT. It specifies CASSFPPGVPYQPQHF.

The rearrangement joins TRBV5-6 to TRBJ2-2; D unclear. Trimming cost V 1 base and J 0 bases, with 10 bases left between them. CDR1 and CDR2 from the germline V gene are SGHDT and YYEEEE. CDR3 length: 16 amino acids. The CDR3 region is CASSLLGSPNTGELFF. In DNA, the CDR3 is TGTGCCAGCAGCTTGTTGGGGTCTCCGAACACCGGGGAGCTGTTTTTT.

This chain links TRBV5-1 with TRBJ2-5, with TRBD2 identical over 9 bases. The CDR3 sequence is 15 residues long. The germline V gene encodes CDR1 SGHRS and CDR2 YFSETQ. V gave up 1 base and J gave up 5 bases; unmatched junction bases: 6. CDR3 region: CASSLMTSGLETQYF. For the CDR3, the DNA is TGCGCCAGCAGCTTGATGACTAGCGGCTTGGAGACCCAGTACTTC. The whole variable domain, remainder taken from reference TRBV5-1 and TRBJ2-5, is KAGVTQTPRYLIKTRGQQVTLSCSPISGHRSVSWYQQTPGQGLQFLFEYFSETQRNKGNFPGRFSGRQFSNSRSEMNVSTLELGDSALYLCASSLMTSGLETQYFGPGTRLLVL.